The rows below give T cell receptor beta chains drawn from one sample of a study of OX40 agonist ivuxolimab in advanced cancers. The method was immunoSEQ multiplex PCR; TCRdb's version includes in-frame clones alone and lacks a portion of them. The table includes approximately 74,000 clones, about nine tenths detected once. The sequenced sample was CD4+ or CD8+ T cells sorted from blood, obtained in a trial of the OX40 agonist ivuxolimab. The receptors derive from an adult with an advanced solid tumor such as melanoma, head and neck, liver or kidney cancer. Each CDR3 is given with its conserved first and last residue. A D gene is named only where the DNA matches it firmly. Some rows mark clone size as missing; the rest say once, few, many or name a class of expanded clone.

J gene	V gene	D gene	clone size	CDR3 protein	CDR3 DNA
TRBJ2-4	TRBV21-1	-	-	CASSSPGLEVNIQYF	TGTGCCAGCAGCTCACCGGGACTAGAAGTTAACATTCAGTACTTC
TRBJ2-7	TRBV27	TRBD2	-	CASSYSGLAYEQYF	TGTGCCAGCAGCTATAGCGGGTTGGCCTACGAGCAGTACTTC
TRBJ1-1	TRBV11-1	TRBD1	once	CASSLQGAGETAFF	TGTGCCAGCAGCCTCCAGGGGGCAGGGGAAACCGCTTTCTTT
TRBJ2-1	TRBV29-1	TRBD2	-	CSVGAGEVAQFF	TGCAGCGTTGGAGCGGGAGAAGTAGCGCAGTTCTTC
TRBJ2-1	TRBV19	-	-	CASSMGQAGEQFF	TGTGCCAGTAGTATGGGTCAGGCAGGGGAGCAGTTCTTC
TRBJ2-3	TRBV27	TRBD2	-	CASEGLAGGPGDTQYF	TGTGCCAGCGAGGGACTAGCGGGAGGGCCGGGAGATACGCAGTATTTT
TRBJ2-3	TRBV4-1	TRBD2	-	CASSQAGSSGYTDTQYF	TGCGCCAGCAGCCAAGCTGGATCTAGCGGGTACACAGATACGCAGTATTTT
TRBJ2-7	TRBV19	-	-	CASSMGPDEQYF	TGTGCCAGTAGTATGGGGCCCGACGAGCAGTACTTC
TRBJ1-3	TRBV7-3	-	few	CASSFSGGSGNTIYF	TGTGCCAGCAGCTTTTCTGGGGGCTCTGGAAACACCATATATTTT
TRBJ2-1	TRBV7-2	-	-	CASSFQRSYNEQFF	TGTGCCAGCAGCTTCCAGCGGAGTTACAATGAGCAGTTCTTC
TRBJ2-2	TRBV25-1	-	-	CASSESRGGTGELFF	TGTGCCAGCAGTGAATCCCGTGGCGGCACCGGGGAGCTGTTTTTT